A single sample is the source of the 24 T cell receptor beta chains below, sequenced in a study of shared clonotypes between healthy human individuals. Assay used: immunoSEQ multiplex PCR; TCRdb lists only in-frame clones, some missing. This sample carries over a million clones, more than 60% of them seen once, and the ten largest clones take approximately 1.5%. The sample comprised memory CD4+ T cells sorted from blood. The subset was: CD45RA-negative fraction. These receptors originate from a man aged 18-30 years in good health.

V gene TRBV27 combines with J gene TRBJ2-7; maybe TRBD1 (5 bases). The CDR3 runs to 13 residues. V was trimmed by 5 bases and J by 3 bases, leaving 11 bases between them. From germline, CDR1 is MNHEY and CDR2 SMNVEV (reference sequence). CDR3 region: CASSRSGNYEQYF. CDR3 in DNA: TGTGCCAGCAGTCGTTCAGGGAACTACGAGCAGTACTTC.

The chain recombines TRBV6-1 with TRBJ2-7; TRBD1 is a possible D gene (6 bases). The CDR3 consists of 14 residues. Trimming removed 7 bases at V and 4 bases at J, with 17 bases between. Germline V gene sequence: CDR1 MNHNS, CDR2 SASEGT. CDR3 nucleotide sequence: TGTGCCAGCAATCTCCAGGGGCTGGGGTACGAGCAGTACTTC. Translating it yields CASNLQGLGYEQYF.

V is TRBV10-3 and J is TRBJ2-5; unclear D gene. There are 14 residues in the CDR3. CDR1 ENHRY and CDR2 SYGVKD come from the germline V gene. The ends were cut back, 4 bases at V and 1 base at J, with 10 bases in the middle. The CDR3 nucleotides are TGTGCCATCAGTGGTTTGGGGTCCCAAGAGACCCAGTACTTC. Residues: CAISGLGSQETQYF.

This clone was seen a few times. The chain combines TRBV4-1 with TRBJ1-2, with D perhaps TRBD1 (6 bases). This CDR3 is 14 amino acids long. Germline assignment: CDR1 MGHRA and CDR2 YSYEKL. Trimming left V 4 bases short and J 0 bases short, with 9 bases between. The CDR3 DNA reads as TGCGCCAGCAGCCGGGGGGCAGCTAACTATGGCTACACCTTC. It yields the protein CASSRGAANYGYTF.

This clone was observed a handful of times. The chain joins TRBV10-3 to TRBJ1-5; no firm D call. From germline, CDR1 is ENHRY and CDR2 SYGVKD. Trimming stripped 11 bases from V and 0 bases from J, with 14 bases between. This CDR3 region has 14 residues. The CDR3 DNA follows: TGTGCCTCCGGTGGGAGAGATAGCAATCAGCCCCAGCATTTT. Translated: CASGGRDSNQPQHF.

Notes on this clone: Other DNA sequences in the sample encode the same CDR3. The chain uses TRBV5-6 and TRBJ2-5; the D is unclear. V lost 4 bases and J lost 2, with 9 bases in between. The length of the CDR3 is 13 residues. The germline gives CDR1 SGHDT, CDR2 YYEEEE. The CDR3 DNA sequence: TGTGCCAGCAGCCTTCTCGGGCAAGAGACCCAGTACTTC. Amino acid sequence: CASSLLGQETQYF. The full variable domain, rest sourced from reference TRBV5-6 and TRBJ2-5, is DAGVTQSPTHLIKTRGQQVTLRCSPKSGHDTVSWYQQALGQGPQFIFQYYEEEERQRGNFPDRFSGHQFPNYSSELNVNALLLGDSALYLCASSLLGQETQYFGPGTRLLVL.

CDR3 sequence reads: CASSLRTGQREKLFF. CDR3 nucleotide sequence: TGTGCCAGCAGCTTACGGACAGGCCAAAGGGAAAAACTGTTTTTT. This chain links TRBV5-4 with TRBJ1-4; 7 bases match TRBD1. The CDR3 length is 15 residues. Germline CDR1 reads SGHNT; CDR2 reads YYREEE (reference sequence). Germline trimming cut 2 bases from V and 8 bases from J; bases unmatched to any gene: 9. Drawing the rest from reference TRBV5-4 and TRBJ1-4, the complete variable domain is ETGVTQSPTHLIKTRGQQVTLRCSSQSGHNTVSWYQQALGQGPQFIFQYYREEENGRGNFPPRFSGLQFPNYSSELNVNALELDDSALYLCASSLRTGQREKLFFGSGTQLSVL.

The V gene is TRBV7-2, the J gene TRBJ1-1; no clear D gene. CDR3 length: 14 residues. Germline V gene lookup returns CDR1 SGHTA and CDR2 FQGNSA. V lost 4 bases, J lost 1 base, and 10 bases lay in between. CDR3 nucleotides: TGTGCCAGCAGCTCCTCGGTGGCGAACACTGAAGCTTTCTTT. It encodes CASSSSVANTEAFF.

This clone was seen more than once but under ten times. The J gene is TRBJ2-5, the V gene TRBV6-1, with a weak D call TRBD2 (6 bases). Trimming took off 4 bases at V and 0 bases at J, with 9 bases between the two ends. CDR1 and CDR2 (germline): MNHNS, SASEGT. This CDR3 region has 14 residues. The CDR3 DNA follows: TGTGCCAGCAGTGTGGGGGACTACCAAGAGACCCAGTACTTC. Translated, it gives CASSVGDYQETQYF.

The chain recombines TRBV6-5 with TRBJ1-4; perhaps TRBD1 as D (6 bases). CDR3 length: 14 amino acids. The germline gives CDR1 MNHEY, CDR2 SVGAGI. V was trimmed by 0 bases and J by 7 bases, leaving 9 bases between them. CDR3 coding DNA: TGTGCCAGCAGTTACTCCGGACAGCTTGAAAAACTGTTTTTT. It translates to CASSYSGQLEKLFF.

The chain has TRBV5-1 and TRBJ1-2; D possibly corresponds to TRBD1 (6 bases). V was clipped by 0 bases and J by 5 bases, with 11 bases between them. Germline V gene data show CDR1 as SGHRS and CDR2 as YFSETQ. The CDR3 contains 14 residues. In DNA, the CDR3 is TGCGCCAGCAGCTTGGGACAGGAATCTTATGGCTACACCTTC. Protein product: CASSLGQESYGYTF.

The chain has TRBV12-5 and TRBJ2-5; no definite D call. Germline V gives CDR1 LGHNT, CDR2 FRNRAP. CDR3 length equals 15 residues. The V end lost 3 bases, the J end lost 1 base, and 12 bases lay between the germline ends. This chain's CDR3 is CASGFKDETQETQYF. For the CDR3, the DNA is TGTGCTAGTGGTTTCAAGGACGAAACCCAAGAGACCCAGTACTTC.

V usage is TRBV5-4 and J usage is TRBJ2-5; tentative D call: TRBD2 (6 bases). The germline CDR1 and CDR2 sequences are SGHNT and YYREEE (reference sequence). With 0 bases removed from V and 5 bases from J, the gap between germline ends came to 11 bases. This CDR3 has 14 amino acids. CDR3 residues: CASSLGGEAETQYF. The DNA of the CDR3 is TGTGCCAGCAGCTTGGGGGGGGAAGCGGAGACCCAGTACTTC.

The V and J genes are TRBV30 and TRBJ2-1, with unresolved D. The CDR3 consists of 16 residues. Germline V lookup: CDR1 GTSNPN, CDR2 SVGIG (reference sequence). Trimming stripped 6 bases from V and 0 bases from J, with 18 bases between. The CDR3 DNA is TGTGCCTGCCGTCTGGCCTCCCGGCCCTCCTACAATGAGCAGTTCTTC. This sequence encodes CACRLASRPSYNEQFF. The variable domain in full, completed from reference TRBV30 and TRBJ2-1, reads SQTIHQWPATLVQPVGSPLSLECTVEGTSNPNLYWYRQAAGRGLQLLFYSVGIGQISSEVPQNLSASRPQDRQFILSSKKLLLSDSGFYLCACRLASRPSYNEQFFGPGTRLTVL.

The chain uses TRBV21-1 and TRBJ2-5; the table's TRBD1 call for D was not verified on the DNA. TRBV21-1 is assigned pseudogene status. This CDR3 has 17 amino acids. CDR3 bases: TGTGCCAGCAGCCCCAAGGACAGGGGAGGAGGAGGGGAGACCCAGTACTTC. Encoded protein: CASSPKDRGGGGETQYF.

The chain has TRBV7-2 and TRBJ1-5; the D gene is possibly TRBD1 (5 bases). This CDR3 spans 13 amino acids. V lost 3 bases to trimming and J lost 5 bases, with 8 bases between them. The germline CDR1 and CDR2 sequences are SGHTA and FQGNSA. The CDR3 bases are TGTGCCAGCAGCTTGTCGGGGGATCAGCCCCAGCATTTT. It yields the protein CASSLSGDQPQHF.

The rearrangement joins TRBV6-6 to TRBJ1-6; 8 nucleotides match TRBD1. The V and J ends lost 4 bases and 9 bases, in that order; junction bases with no gene match: 11. CDR1 MNHNY and CDR2 SVGAGI come from the germline V gene (reference sequence). CDR3 length: 16 residues. The CDR3 DNA reads TGTGCCAGCAGTTTCGACATGTCAGGGGGCCCTTCACCCCTCCACTTT. Protein sequence: CASSFDMSGGPSPLHF.

The chain recombines TRBV9 with TRBJ2-3, with 7 bases matching TRBD2. The germline gives CDR1 SGDLS, CDR2 YYNGEE. The CDR3 loop spans 13 amino acids. V lost 2 bases to trimming and J lost 9 bases; unmatched junction nucleotides: 6. CDR3 in amino acids: CASSVSGLGTQYF. The CDR3, as DNA: TGTGCCAGCAGCGTTAGCGGGCTCGGCACGCAGTATTTT.

A note on this clone: A much larger clone differs from this one at a single base, so this may be a read error. The CDR3 DNA is TGTGCCAGCAGCTTAGTTGGGGAGACCCAGTACTTC. Its protein product is CASSLVGETQYF. This sequence joins TRBV7-3 and TRBJ2-5, with unresolved D. CDR3 length: 12 residues. Germline CDR1 is SGHTA and CDR2 is FQGTGA. The V and J ends lost 2 bases and 5 bases respectively, with 6 bases between them.

The chain recombines TRBV4-1 with TRBJ2-2; tentative D call: TRBD2 (5 bases). V was pared by 4 bases and J by 1 base, with 13 bases between. The CDR3 runs 16 residues. Per the germline V gene, CDR1 is MGHRA and CDR2 is YSYEKL. The CDR3 loop reads CASSLGGGQNTGELFF. The DNA for the CDR3 is TGCGCCAGCAGCCTGGGCGGAGGCCAGAACACCGGGGAGCTGTTTTTT.

To note about this clone: Other DNA sequences within the sample encode an identical CDR3. This chain uses TRBV7-9 with TRBJ2-7, with a weak D call TRBD1 (5 bases). V was clipped by 3 bases and J by 0 bases, with 6 bases between them. The CDR3 has 13 amino acids. Germline lookup yields CDR1 SEHNR and CDR2 FQNEAQ (reference sequence). CDR3 region: CASSLDTSYEQYF. In DNA, the CDR3 is TGTGCCAGCAGCTTGGACACCTCCTACGAGCAGTACTTC. The full variable domain, with the rest looked up from reference TRBV7-9 and TRBJ2-7, is DTGVSQNPRHKITKRGQNVTFRCDPISEHNRLYWYRQTLGQGPEFLTYFQNEAQLEKSRLLSDRFSAERPKGSFSTLEIQRTEQGDSAMYLCASSLDTSYEQYFGPGTRLTVT.

The chain combines TRBV10-2 with TRBJ2-7; maybe TRBD2 (6 bases). The CDR3 has 14 residues. Germline V CDR1 and CDR2: WSHSY, SAAADI. Trimming took 6 bases from V and 1 from J, leaving 13 bases between them. The CDR3 DNA is TGCGCCAGCAGCCCGGGACTCTTATCCTACGAGCAGTACTTC. It encodes CASSPGLLSYEQYF.

The V call is TRBV5-6, the J call TRBJ1-2, with 9 bases aligning to TRBD1. The CDR3 spans 14 residues. With V trimmed by 2 bases and J by 7 bases, 6 bases remained unmatched. The V gene's germline CDR1 is SGHDT and CDR2 YYEEEE. The CDR3 reads CASSFGTGSGGYTF. For the CDR3, the DNA is TGTGCCAGCAGCTTTGGGACAGGGTCGGGTGGCTACACCTTC.

The chain couples TRBV19 to TRBJ1-6; TRBD1 is a possible D gene (5 bases). V was pared by 2 bases and J by 2 bases, with 10 bases between. Germline values: CDR1 LNHDA, CDR2 SQIVND (reference sequence). This CDR3 spans 16 amino acids. Written as DNA, the CDR3 is TGTGCCAGTAGTATATCCCACAGGACCTATAATTCACCCCTCCACTTT. Translating it yields CASSISHRTYNSPLHF.